This passage covers 7 T cell receptor beta chains from one sample sequenced in a study of T and B cells in COVID-19 patients. Each TRB amplification used about 250-550 ng of genomic DNA from blood. TRB rearrangements were amplified by multiplex PCR with BIOMED2 TRB-A/B primers. TCRdb called the multiplex PCR reads again in MiXCR, with one record for every CDR3 protein. This table has approximately 17,000 distinct CDR3 sequences, about 26% appearing once. The sample was blood. These receptors were collected from a human donor who had recovered from COVID-19.

Points on this clonotype: A read error is possible here, since a much larger clone lies one base away. The chain combines TRBV6-5 with TRBJ2-3; D tentatively reads TRBD1 or TRBD2 (6 bases each). V was shortened by 4 bases and J by 8 bases, with 19 bases between the two germline ends. The CDR3 extends over 15 amino acids. Per the germline V gene, CDR1 is MNHEY and CDR2 is SVGAGI. The CDR3 DNA sequence: TGTGCCAGCAGTTGCCCGGCGAGGGGGGACGCTACGCAGTATTTT. Its protein product is CASSCPARGDATQYF.

The chain recombines TRBV12-3 or TRBV12-4 with TRBJ1-5; unclear D gene. V was trimmed by 6 bases and J by 3 bases, leaving 15 bases between them. CDR3 length: 15 amino acids. The CDR3 bases are TGTGCCAGCAGATTAAGAGGGATGATCAATCAGCCCCAGCATTTT. Amino acids: CASRLRGMINQPQHF.

This clonotype has just a few counts. The J gene is TRBJ2-7, the V gene TRBV4-3; D is possibly TRBD1 (6 bases). V lost 3 bases and J 0 bases, leaving 15 bases between the germline ends. CDR3 length: 16 amino acids. Germline loops: CDR1 LGHNA, CDR2 YSLEER. The CDR3 loop reads CASSQALGQRSYEQYF. CDR3 DNA sequence: TGCGCCAGCAGCCAGGCCCTTGGACAGCGCTCCTACGAGCAGTACTTC.

As for this clonotype: A junction boundary mismatches the germline segment, possibly from a read error. The chain couples TRBV5-6 to TRBJ2-3; perhaps TRBD2 as D (5 bases). Germline CDR1 is SGHDT and CDR2 is YYEEEE. The CDR3 runs to 16 residues. The CDR3 region has the DNA TGCGCCAGCAGCTTAGACTCTACAGCGGGCACAGATACGCAGTATTTT. Its translation: CASSLDSTAGTDTQYF.

In DNA, the CDR3 is TGTGCCAGCAGCTCTCAGACATTCTACAATGAGCAGTTCTTC. Protein product: CASSSQTFYNEQFF. This chain joins TRBV5-4 and TRBJ2-1, with no clear D. CDR1 and CDR2 (germline): SGHNT, YYREEE (reference sequence). Deletions cut 3 bases from V and 3 bases from J, with 10 bases between. This CDR3 has 14 amino acids.

The table lists this clonotype with many counts. V is TRBV6-1 and J is TRBJ2-7; possible D gene TRBD1, 6 bases. The CDR3 is 13 residues long. Per the germline V gene, CDR1 is MNHNS and CDR2 is SASEGT. Trimming removed 6 bases at V and 3 bases at J, with 12 bases between. CDR3 loop: CASRTRGYYEQYF. The CDR3 coding sequence is TGTGCCAGCAGAACCAGGGGCTACTACGAGCAGTACTTC.

This clonotype was seen a handful of times. The chain links TRBV7-9 to TRBJ2-7; D possibly matches TRBD1 or TRBD2 (6 bases each). There are 17 residues in the CDR3. Trimming removed 5 bases at V and 3 bases at J, with 23 bases between. The germline V gene encodes CDR1 SEHNR and CDR2 FQNEAQ (reference sequence). The CDR3, as DNA: TGTGCCAGCAGCCCGGGGGCAGCAGGAGAGATCTTCTACGAGCAGTACTTC. Protein sequence: CASSPGAAGEIFYEQYF.